This TCR beta chain was sequenced during a study of blood T cell repertoires in COVID-19. Germline-derived CDR1 and CDR2 are SQVTM and ANQGSEA. V was clipped by 6 bases and J by 0 bases; unmatched bases: 4. CDR3 length: 13 residues. Only in-frame clones appear in the TCRdb table, and some are missing; sequencing was by immunoSEQ multiplex PCR. The sample includes around 290,000 clones, 65% to 90% of them seen just once. The chain carries TRBV29-1 and TRBJ1-1; 7 nucleotides agree with TRBD1. What was sequenced was peripheral blood. The receptor's source is a woman aged 70-85 years with COVID-19, enrolled during active disease. As DNA, the CDR3 is TGCAGCGTAATGGGACAGATGAACACTGAAGCTTTCTTT. It encodes CSVMGQMNTEAFF.